This T cell receptor (beta chain) was observed in a study of blood T cell repertoires in COVID-19. Study context: Samples of COVID-19 (acute and convalescent) were obtained from the United States, Italy and Spain.

This CDR3 has 11 amino acids. The V gene's germline CDR1 is MNHEY and CDR2 SMNVEV (reference sequence). V lost 6 bases to trimming and J lost 7 bases, with 9 bases between them. The authors' processing: How many nucleated cells were present was estimated from reference gene primer amplification. Produced via immunoSEQ multiplex PCR; TCRdb's table is partial and in-frame only. The V and J calls and clone size were taken over from that table, and D and trimming were inferred from the DNA. The sample records approximately 290,000 clones, about 86% being singletons. The sequenced sample was peripheral blood. This clonotype was obtained from a person between 65 and 80 years old with COVID-19, enrolled during active disease. V gene TRBV27 combines with J gene TRBJ2-5, with D unresolved. The CDR3 here is CASRFGVTQYF. CDR3 sequence (DNA): TGTGCCAGCAGATTCGGTGTGACCCAGTACTTC.